The sequence of this T cell receptor (beta chain) was determined in a study of cytomegalovirus exposure and HLA in healthy donors. The PCR used 60 Vbeta and 13 Jbeta primers. Authors' methods: There were about 80 million unique TCR beta chains by a later count, and some 12 million of them were shared. Clones were sequenced by immunoSEQ multiplex PCR, and TCRdb holds only the in-frame ones, with some missing. For V, J and clone size, that table is used; D and trimming come from the DNA. The data show tens of thousands of clones, with 60% to 75% seen just once and 3% to 5% held by the top ten. Per germline, CDR1 LNHDA and CDR2 SQIVND (reference sequence). V dropped 4 bases and J dropped 10 bases, with 14 bases sitting between them. The CDR3 spans 14 residues. Notes on this clone: What it binds is not known.

Study-wide results and caveats: About 87% or about 30% of the time was how often most TCR beta V segments were productive, according to an earlier analysis.

The chain links TRBV19 to TRBJ1-6, with a weak D call TRBD1 (5 bases). The sample taken for sequencing was PBMCs. The sequence derives from a man in his forties in good health and CMV-seronegative. CDR3 residues: CASSTPGLESPLHF. CDR3 DNA: TGTGCCAGTAGTACCCCAGGGTTAGAATCACCCCTCCACTTT.